This T cell receptor (beta chain) was captured by sequencing in a study of blood T cell repertoires in COVID-19. V shed 1 base, J shed 5 bases, and the junction held 6 bases outside the gene matches. In germline, CDR1 is LGHNA, CDR2 YNFKEQ. CDR3 length equals 15 residues. The protocol was immunoSEQ multiplex PCR, while the TCRdb copy is restricted to in-frame clones and leaves out a portion. The sample has 150,000 to 200,000 clones, around 85% seen once. This chain joins TRBV4-2 and TRBJ2-7; TRBD1 matches 9 bases. This receptor was obtained from a man between 60 and 70 years old with acute or convalescent COVID-19. The source material was peripheral blood. As DNA, the CDR3 is TGTGCCAGCAGCCAAGGACAGGGACAGGGAAACGAGCAGTACTTC. Encoded protein: CASSQGQGQGNEQYF.